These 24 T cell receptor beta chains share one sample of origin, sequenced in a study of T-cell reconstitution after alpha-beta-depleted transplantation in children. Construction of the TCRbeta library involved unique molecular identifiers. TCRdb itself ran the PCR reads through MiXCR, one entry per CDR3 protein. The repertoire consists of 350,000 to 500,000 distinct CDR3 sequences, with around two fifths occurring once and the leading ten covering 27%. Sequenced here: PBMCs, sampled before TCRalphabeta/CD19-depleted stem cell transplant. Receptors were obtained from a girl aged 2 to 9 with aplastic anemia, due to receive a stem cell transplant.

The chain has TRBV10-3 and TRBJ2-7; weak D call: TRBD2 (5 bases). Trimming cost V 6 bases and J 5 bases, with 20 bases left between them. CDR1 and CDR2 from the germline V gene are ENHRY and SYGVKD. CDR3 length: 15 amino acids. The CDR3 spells CAIRDPGPRGNEQYF. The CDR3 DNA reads TGTGCCATCAGGGATCCCGGGCCCCGAGGGAACGAGCAGTACTTC.

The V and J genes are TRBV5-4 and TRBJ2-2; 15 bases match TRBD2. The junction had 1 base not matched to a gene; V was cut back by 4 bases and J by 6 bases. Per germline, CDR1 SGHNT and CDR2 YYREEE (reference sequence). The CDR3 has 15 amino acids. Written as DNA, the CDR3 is TGTGCCAGCAGCCGGACTAGCGGGGGGGCCGGGGAGCTGTTTTTT. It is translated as CASSRTSGGAGELFF. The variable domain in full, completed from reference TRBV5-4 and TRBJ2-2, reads ETGVTQSPTHLIKTRGQQVTLRCSSQSGHNTVSWYQQALGQGPQFIFQYYREEENGRGNFPPRFSGLQFPNYSSELNVNALELDDSALYLCASSRTSGGAGELFFGEGSRLTVL.

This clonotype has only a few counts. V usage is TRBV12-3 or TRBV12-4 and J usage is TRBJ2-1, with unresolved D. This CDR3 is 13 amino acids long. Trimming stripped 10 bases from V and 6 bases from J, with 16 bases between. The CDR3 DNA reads TGTGCCACCCGTCATTCAGTTCGCAATGAGCAGTTCTTC. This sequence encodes CATRHSVRNEQFF.

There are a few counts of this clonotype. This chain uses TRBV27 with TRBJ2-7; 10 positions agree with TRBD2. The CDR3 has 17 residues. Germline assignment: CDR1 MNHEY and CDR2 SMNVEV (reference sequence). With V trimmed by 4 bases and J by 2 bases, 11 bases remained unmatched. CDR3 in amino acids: CASSSRTSGNSPYEQYF. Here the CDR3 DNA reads TGTGCCAGCAGTTCCCGTACTAGCGGGAACTCTCCCTACGAGCAGTACTTC.

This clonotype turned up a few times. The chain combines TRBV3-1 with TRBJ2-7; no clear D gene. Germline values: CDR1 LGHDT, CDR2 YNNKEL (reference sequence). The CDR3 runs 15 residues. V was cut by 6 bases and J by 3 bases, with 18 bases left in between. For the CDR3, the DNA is TGTGCCAGCAGTCACACCGTGAAATCTTTCTACGAGCAGTACTTC. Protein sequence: CASSHTVKSFYEQYF.

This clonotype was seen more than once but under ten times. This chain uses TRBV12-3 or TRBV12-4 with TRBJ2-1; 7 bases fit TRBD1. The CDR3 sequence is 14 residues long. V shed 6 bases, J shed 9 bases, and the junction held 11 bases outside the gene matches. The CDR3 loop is CASSRQGSDSEQFF. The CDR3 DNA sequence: TGTGCCAGCAGCCGACAGGGTAGCGACAGTGAGCAGTTCTTC.

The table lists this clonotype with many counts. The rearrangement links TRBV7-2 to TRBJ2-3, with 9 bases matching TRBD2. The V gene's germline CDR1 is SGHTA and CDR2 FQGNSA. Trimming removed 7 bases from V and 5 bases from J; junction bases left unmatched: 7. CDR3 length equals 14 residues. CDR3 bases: TGTGCCAGCACTAGCGGGAAATTGGTAGATACGCAGTATTTT. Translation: CASTSGKLVDTQYF.

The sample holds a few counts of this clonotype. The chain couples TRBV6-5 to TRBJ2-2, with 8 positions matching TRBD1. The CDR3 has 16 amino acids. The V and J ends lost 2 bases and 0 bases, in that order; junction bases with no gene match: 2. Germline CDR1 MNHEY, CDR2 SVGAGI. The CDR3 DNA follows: TGTGCCAGCAGTTACCGGACAGGGCCGAACACCGGGGAGCTGTTTTTT. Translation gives CASSYRTGPNTGELFF.

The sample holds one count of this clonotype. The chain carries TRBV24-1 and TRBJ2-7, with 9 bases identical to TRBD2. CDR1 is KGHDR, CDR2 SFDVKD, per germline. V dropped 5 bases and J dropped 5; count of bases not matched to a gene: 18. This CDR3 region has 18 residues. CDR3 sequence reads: CATSVIKRGTSRLDEQYF. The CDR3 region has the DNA TGTGCCACCAGTGTTATCAAGAGAGGGACTAGCCGGTTGGACGAGCAGTACTTC.

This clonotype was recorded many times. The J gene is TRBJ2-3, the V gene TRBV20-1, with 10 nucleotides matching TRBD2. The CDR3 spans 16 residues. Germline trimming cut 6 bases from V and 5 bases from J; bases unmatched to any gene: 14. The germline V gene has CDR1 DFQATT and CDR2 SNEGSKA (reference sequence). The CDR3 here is CSAGSGGAVSRDTQYF. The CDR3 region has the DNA TGCAGTGCGGGGAGCGGGGGGGCCGTATCTAGAGATACGCAGTATTTT.

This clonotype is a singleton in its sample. CDR3: CAIRRDGLTLSGANVLTF. In nucleotides, the CDR3 is TGTGCCATCAGGAGGGACGGACTTACGCTCTCTGGGGCCAACGTCCTGACTTTC. The gene calls are TRBV10-3 and TRBJ2-6; possibly TRBD1 or TRBD2 for D (5 bases each). From germline, CDR1 is ENHRY and CDR2 SYGVKD. V lost 6 bases and J 0 bases, leaving 18 bases between the germline ends. This CDR3 is built from 18 residues.

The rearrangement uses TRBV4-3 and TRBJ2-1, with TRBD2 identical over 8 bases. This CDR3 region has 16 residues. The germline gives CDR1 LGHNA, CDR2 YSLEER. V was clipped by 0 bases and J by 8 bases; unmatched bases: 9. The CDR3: CASSQDGGLAGDEQFF. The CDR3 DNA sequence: TGCGCCAGCAGCCAAGATGGCGGACTAGCAGGCGATGAGCAGTTCTTC.

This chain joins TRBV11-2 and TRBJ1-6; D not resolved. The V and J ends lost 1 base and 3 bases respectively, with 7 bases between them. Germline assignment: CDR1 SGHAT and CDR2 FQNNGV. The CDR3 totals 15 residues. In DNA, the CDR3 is TGTGCCAGCAGCTTAGGGGAATTCTATAATTCACCCCTCCACTTT. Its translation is CASSLGEFYNSPLHF.

The CDR3 DNA sequence: TGTGCCAGCAGCTTCAGATCAGGGGGCACTGAAGCTTTCTTT. Its translation: CASSFRSGGTEAFF. The chain employs TRBV7-2 and TRBJ1-1; 7 nucleotides match TRBD1. This CDR3 is 14 amino acids long. Germline CDR1 is SGHTA and CDR2 is FQGNSA. Trimming removed 3 bases from V and 4 bases from J; junction bases left unmatched: 5.

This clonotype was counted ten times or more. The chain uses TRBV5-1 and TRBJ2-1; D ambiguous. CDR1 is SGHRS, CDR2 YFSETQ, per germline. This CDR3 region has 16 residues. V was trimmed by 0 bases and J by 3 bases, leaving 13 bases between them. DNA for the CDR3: TGCGCCAGCAGCTTGGTTGGTTTGGGGAACTACAATGAGCAGTTCTTC. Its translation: CASSLVGLGNYNEQFF.

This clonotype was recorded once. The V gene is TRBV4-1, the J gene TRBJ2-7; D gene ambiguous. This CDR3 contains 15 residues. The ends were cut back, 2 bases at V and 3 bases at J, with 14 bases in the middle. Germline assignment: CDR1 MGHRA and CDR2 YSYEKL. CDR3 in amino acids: CASSQKVLPGYEQYF. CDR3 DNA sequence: TGCGCCAGCAGCCAAAAAGTTCTGCCAGGCTACGAGCAGTACTTC.

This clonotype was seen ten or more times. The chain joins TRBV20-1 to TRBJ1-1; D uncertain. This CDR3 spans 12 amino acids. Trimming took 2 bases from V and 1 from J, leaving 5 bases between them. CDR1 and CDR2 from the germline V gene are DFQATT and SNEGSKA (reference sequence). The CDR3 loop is CSARQRNTEAFF. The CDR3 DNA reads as TGCAGTGCTAGACAGAGGAACACTGAAGCTTTCTTT.

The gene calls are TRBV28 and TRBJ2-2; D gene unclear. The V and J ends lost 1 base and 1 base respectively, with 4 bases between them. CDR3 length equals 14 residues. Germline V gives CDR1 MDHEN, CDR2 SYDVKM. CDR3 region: CASSLSLNTGELFF. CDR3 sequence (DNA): TGTGCCAGCAGTTTATCCCTGAACACCGGGGAGCTGTTTTTT.

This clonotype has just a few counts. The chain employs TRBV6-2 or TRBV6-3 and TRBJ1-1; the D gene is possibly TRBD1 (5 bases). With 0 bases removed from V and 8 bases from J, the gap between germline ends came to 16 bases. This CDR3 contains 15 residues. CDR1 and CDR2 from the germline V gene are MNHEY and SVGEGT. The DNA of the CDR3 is TGTGCCAGCAGTTACTCGATGGACAACCCCAAAGAAGCTTTCTTT. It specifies CASSYSMDNPKEAFF.

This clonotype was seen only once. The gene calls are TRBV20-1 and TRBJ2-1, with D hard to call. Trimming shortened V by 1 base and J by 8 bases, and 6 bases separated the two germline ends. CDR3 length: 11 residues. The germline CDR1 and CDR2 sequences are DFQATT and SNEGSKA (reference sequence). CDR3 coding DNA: TGCAGTGCTAGAGGGTGGGATGAGCAGTTCTTC. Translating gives CSARGWDEQFF.

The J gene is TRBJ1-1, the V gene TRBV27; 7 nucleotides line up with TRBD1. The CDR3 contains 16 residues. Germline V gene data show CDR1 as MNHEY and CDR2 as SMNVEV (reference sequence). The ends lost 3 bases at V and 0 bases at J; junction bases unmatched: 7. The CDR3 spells CASSFSSGTVNTEAFF. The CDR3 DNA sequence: TGTGCCAGCAGTTTCTCCTCCGGGACAGTGAACACTGAAGCTTTCTTT.

The CDR3 is CASSTGGSSLTIYF. Written as DNA, the CDR3 is TGTGCCAGCAGCACGGGAGGGTCTTCGCTCACCATATATTTT. J is TRBJ1-3 and V is TRBV7-2; D gene unclear. This CDR3 comprises 14 residues. V lost 5 bases to trimming and J lost 9 bases, with 17 bases between them. Looked up from germline, CDR1 is SGHTA and CDR2 is FQGNSA.

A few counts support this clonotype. CDR3 nucleotides: TGCGCCAGCAGCTTGGCGGGGACTAGTAGCACAGATACGCAGTATTTT. The encoded protein is CASSLAGTSSTDTQYF. This sequence joins TRBV5-1 and TRBJ2-3; 8 bases line up with TRBD2. V gave up 0 bases and J gave up 0 bases; unmatched junction bases: 3. The germline V gene encodes CDR1 SGHRS and CDR2 YFSETQ. This CDR3 is 16 amino acids long.

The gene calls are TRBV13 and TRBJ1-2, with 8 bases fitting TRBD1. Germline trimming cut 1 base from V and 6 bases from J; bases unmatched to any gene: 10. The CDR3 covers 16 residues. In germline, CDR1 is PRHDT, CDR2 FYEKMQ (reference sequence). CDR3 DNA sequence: TGTGCCAGCAGCTTAGATGCGTCAGGGGGCACGGATGGCTACACCTTC. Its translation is CASSLDASGGTDGYTF.